This T cell receptor beta chain was recorded in a study of T cells after yellow fever vaccination. Study observations and caveats: Peak timing came faster in the weaker secondary response, day 5 versus 15.

Ten or more counts support this clonotype. Its antigen remains unidentified. They built TCR cDNA with 5'RACE template switching, a step that put in a universal primer site and UMIs. TCRdb redid the calling of the 5' RACE reads with MiXCR, one entry per CDR3 protein. The sample includes 150,000 to 200,000 distinct CDR3 sequences, 6% to 7.5% of them seen just once. This material consisted of CD4+ T cells sorted from PBMCs, taken about 5 days after the first yellow fever vaccination. The clonotype originates from a young man who received the YFV17D yellow fever vaccine.

The CDR3 loop is CSARQHFSGNTIYF. The CDR3 DNA is TGCAGTGCTAGACAGCATTTCTCTGGAAACACCATATATTTT. This chain joins TRBV20-1 and TRBJ1-3; D unclear. Looked up from germline, CDR1 is DFQATT and CDR2 is SNEGSKA (reference sequence). This CDR3 spans 14 amino acids. The germline V and J ends were trimmed by 2 bases and 0 bases, with 8 bases remaining between them.